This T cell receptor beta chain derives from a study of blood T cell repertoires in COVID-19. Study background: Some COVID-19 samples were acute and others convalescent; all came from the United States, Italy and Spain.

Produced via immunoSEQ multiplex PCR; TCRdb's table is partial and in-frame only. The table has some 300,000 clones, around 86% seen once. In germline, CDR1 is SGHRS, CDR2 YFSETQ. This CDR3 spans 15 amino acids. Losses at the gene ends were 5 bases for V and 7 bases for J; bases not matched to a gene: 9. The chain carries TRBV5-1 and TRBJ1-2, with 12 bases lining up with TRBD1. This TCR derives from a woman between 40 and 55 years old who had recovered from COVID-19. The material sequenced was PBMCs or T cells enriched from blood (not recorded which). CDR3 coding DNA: TGCGCCAGCAGAACCGGGACAGGGGGCGAGGGTGGCTACACCTTC. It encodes CASRTGTGGEGGYTF.